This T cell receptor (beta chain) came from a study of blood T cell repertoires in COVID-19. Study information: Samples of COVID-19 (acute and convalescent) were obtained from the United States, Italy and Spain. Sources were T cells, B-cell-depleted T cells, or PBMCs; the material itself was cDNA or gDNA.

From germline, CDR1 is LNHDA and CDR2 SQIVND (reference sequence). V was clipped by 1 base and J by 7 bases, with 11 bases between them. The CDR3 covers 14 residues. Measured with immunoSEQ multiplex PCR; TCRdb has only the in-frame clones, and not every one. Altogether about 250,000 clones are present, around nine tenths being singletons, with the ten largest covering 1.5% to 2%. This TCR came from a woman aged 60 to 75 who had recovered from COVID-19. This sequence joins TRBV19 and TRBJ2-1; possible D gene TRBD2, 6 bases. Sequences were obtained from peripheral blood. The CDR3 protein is CASSIGLVINEQFF. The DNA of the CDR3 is TGTGCCAGTAGTATAGGACTAGTTATAAATGAGCAGTTCTTC.